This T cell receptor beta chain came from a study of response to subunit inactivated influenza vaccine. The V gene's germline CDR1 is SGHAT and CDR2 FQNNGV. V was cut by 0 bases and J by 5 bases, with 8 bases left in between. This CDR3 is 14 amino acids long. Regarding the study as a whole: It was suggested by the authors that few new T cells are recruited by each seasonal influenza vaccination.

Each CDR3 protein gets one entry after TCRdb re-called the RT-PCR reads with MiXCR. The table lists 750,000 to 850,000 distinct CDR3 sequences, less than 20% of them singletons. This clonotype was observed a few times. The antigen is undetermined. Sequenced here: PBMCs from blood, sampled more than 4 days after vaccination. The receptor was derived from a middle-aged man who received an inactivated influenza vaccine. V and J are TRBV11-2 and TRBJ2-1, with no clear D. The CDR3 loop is CASSLDPANNEQFF. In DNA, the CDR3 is TGTGCCAGCAGCTTAGATCCGGCTAACAATGAGCAGTTCTTC.